This T cell receptor (beta chain) was captured in a study of tumor-infiltrating lymphocytes in primary liver carcinoma. Study at large: Surgical resection was the treatment these patients received for primary liver carcinoma. Patients were men and women aged 30 to 69 years. The study, taken as a whole, reports: Top-250-clone fractions were significantly higher in tumors than in blood (p = 0.039).

This clonotype has at least ten counts. The target antigen is unknown. Blood RNA was derived from unsorted whole blood, and germline DNA was extracted too. Before surgery, 3.5 to 4.5 milliliters of EDTA blood were taken. The investigators made TCR beta cDNA from roughly 0.45 ug total RNA, using a constant-region primer. The TCR beta library was amplified through three nested multiplex PCR rounds in a modified ARM-PCR procedure. TCRdb redid the calling of the multiplex PCR reads with MiXCR, one entry per CDR3 protein. Of 180,000 or so distinct CDR3 sequences in the sample, about 60% were seen once. The clonotype originates from a man aged 40-55 years with primary liver carcinoma and hepatitis B virus infection. The sample taken for sequencing was peripheral blood.

As DNA, the CDR3 is TGTGCCAGCAGCTGGACGGGTAACAATGAGCAGTTCTTC. Protein product: CASSWTGNNEQFF. The chain uses TRBV6-5 and TRBJ2-1; no clear D gene. CDR3 length: 13 amino acids. Between the trimmed V and J ends, which lost 6 bases and 5 bases, there was a span of 11 bases. Germline-derived CDR1 and CDR2 are MNHEY and SVGAGI.